Listed below are T cell receptor beta chains from one sample, sequenced in a study of blood T cell repertoires in COVID-19. Some clones are missing from TCRdb's copy, which holds only in-frame ones; the method was immunoSEQ multiplex PCR. The sample records fewer than 80,000 clones, more than 90% being singletons. Sequenced: peripheral blood. Source of these receptors: a human donor in a cohort sampled during active COVID-19. Each CDR3 is given with its conserved first and last residue. D genes are given only for firm matches. The size of a clone is reported for some rows only, either as once, few or many, or as a class for expanded clones.

j_call d_call v_call clone_size cdr3_nt cdr3_aa
TRBJ2-3 - TRBV20-1 once TGCAGTGCCCGGCCGCGGGATACGCAGTATTTT CSARPRDTQYF
TRBJ2-7 TRBD2 TRBV2 - TGTGCCAGCAACCGGGGGGTTACGGGCGAGCAGTACTTC CASNRGVTGEQYF
TRBJ1-4 - TRBV30 - TGTGCCTGGAGTGGCAGCGGCTATGAAAAACTGTTTTTT CAWSGSGYEKLFF
TRBJ2-3 - TRBV6-2/TRBV6-3 - TGTGCCAGCAGTTACGCCTTTTTGGGGCCCATGGATCGGACGCAGTATTTT CASSYAFLGPMDRTQYF
TRBJ2-1 TRBD2 TRBV7-3 once TGTGCCAGCAGCCCCCGGGTAGCGGGGGGCTACAGCTCCTACAATGAGCAGTTCTTC CASSPRVAGGYSSYNEQFF
TRBJ2-2 - TRBV18 - TGTGCCAGCTCACCATCAGGGCGAGCCGGGGAGCTGTTTTTT CASSPSGRAGELFF
TRBJ2-5 TRBD1 TRBV7-6 - TGTGCCAGCGGGACAGGGGATAAGACCCAGTACTTC CASGTGDKTQYF
TRBJ2-1 - TRBV19 - TGTGCCAGTAGTGTCTTCACAGGGAGCTCCTACAATGAGCAGTTCTTC CASSVFTGSSYNEQFF
TRBJ1-4 TRBD1 TRBV3-1/TRBV3-2 - TGTGCCAGCAGCCTTCATACGGGACAGGCTGAAAAACTGTTTTTT CASSLHTGQAEKLFF
TRBJ1-6 TRBD1 TRBV28 - TGTGCCAGCAGTTCGGACAGGGAGACTGAATCACCCCTCCACTTT CASSSDRETESPLHF
TRBJ2-7 TRBD1 TRBV4-1 - TGCGCCAGCAGCCAAGTCTGGGACAGGGTCTACGAGCAGTACTTC CASSQVWDRVYEQYF
TRBJ2-2 - TRBV15 - TGTGCCACCAGCGAACGGACTAACACCGGGGAGCTGTTTTTT CATSERTNTGELFF
TRBJ2-3 TRBD2 TRBV7-3 - TGTGCCAGCAGCTTAAGGGGCGGGAGTCCCCCAGATACGCAGTATTTT CASSLRGGSPPDTQYF
TRBJ2-1 TRBD2 TRBV15 - TGTGCCACCAGCAGTGGGCCGAGGACTAGATACAATGAGCAGTTCTTC CATSSGPRTRYNEQFF
TRBJ2-3 TRBD2 TRBV27 once TGTGCCAGCAGTTCCGGGACTAGCGGAGCCACAGATACGCAGTATTTT CASSSGTSGATDTQYF
TRBJ1-5 - TRBV21-1 - TGTGCCAGCAGCAAAGCCTTACAGGGCGATCAGCCCCAGCATTTT CASSKALQGDQPQHF
TRBJ2-1 - TRBV24-1 - TGTGCCACCAGTGACCCGACTAGTAACGAGCAGTTCTTC CATSDPTSNEQFF
TRBJ2-4 TRBD2 TRBV5-6 - TGTGCCAGCAGCTTCACTAGCGTACAAAACATTCAGTACTTC CASSFTSVQNIQYF
TRBJ2-1 TRBD2 TRBV10-3 - TGTGCCATCAGCCCTAGCGGGGGTGGCAATGAGCAGTTCTTC CAISPSGGGNEQFF
TRBJ2-1 TRBD2 TRBV3-1/TRBV3-2 - TGTGCCAGCAGCCACCGACTAGCGGGACTGAACAATGAGCAGTTCTTC CASSHRLAGLNNEQFF
TRBJ1-6 - TRBV2 once TGTGCCAGCAGTGATCAGAGGCCCCTCCACTTT CASSDQRPLHF
TRBJ2-1 TRBD1 TRBV7-9 - TGTGCCAGCAGCTTAGGGACAGGGTGGGTTCGCAATGAGCAGTTCTTC CASSLGTGWVRNEQFF
TRBJ2-2 TRBD1 TRBV3-1/TRBV3-2 - TGTGCCAGCAGCCAAGGACAGGGTGGACTCGGGGAGCTGTTTTTT CASSQGQGGLGELFF
TRBJ2-7 TRBD2 TRBV27 once TGTGCCAGCAGGGGGACTAGCGGGGGTTCCTACGAGCAGTACTTC CASRGTSGGSYEQYF
TRBJ2-1 - TRBV7-3 - TGTGCCAGCAGCTTAAAGGGGGGCCCTCCGGGGACAGCTCAACGGGGCAATGAGCAGTTCTTC CASSLKGGPPGTAQRGNEQFF
TRBJ2-1 TRBD2 TRBV7-9 - TGTGCCAGCAGGACAGGGACTAGCGGGGCCTCCTACAATGAGCAGTTCTTC CASRTGTSGASYNEQFF
TRBJ2-2 - TRBV7-2 - TGTGCCAGCAGCCTAGGGTACAAAACCGGGGAGCTGTTTTTT CASSLGYKTGELFF
TRBJ1-6 - TRBV19 - TGTGCCAGTAGTATAGATCTAACGACGGGGGGTTTTTCACCCCTCCACTTT CASSIDLTTGGFSPLHF